The entry below describes one T cell receptor beta chain. What it binds is not known. V was clipped by 6 bases and J by 1 base, with 15 bases between them. Germline loops: CDR1 GTSNPN, CDR2 SVGIG (reference sequence). The CDR3 totals 15 residues. This sample is drawn from a study of T cell responses to AZD1222 COVID-19 vaccine. General study results and limits: Nearly half of spike-specific TCRs reportedly target variant regions that are unmutated in the B.1.351 and B.1.1.7 variants. Possibly, clonal diversity was underestimated; donors were largely white British and included more females. With dominance at 160-218 and 743-854, vaccine-associated CD4 TCRs spanned spike. Spike-specific TCR breadth rose after two AZD1222 doses, and depth rose as well.

The data were produced by immunoSEQ multiplex PCR, yet TCRdb's version contains in-frame clones alone and is incomplete. In the table there are 150,000 to 200,000 clones, approximately 93% of which are singletons. The genes are TRBV30 and TRBJ2-2, with no clear D. The sample here was peripheral blood, taken on day 0 of AZD1222 vaccination. This receptor was taken from an adult in good health. In DNA, the CDR3 is TGTGCCTGCCCCTGTCGTGGGCAGAACACCGGGGAGCTGTTTTTT. Amino acid sequence: CACPCRGQNTGELFF.